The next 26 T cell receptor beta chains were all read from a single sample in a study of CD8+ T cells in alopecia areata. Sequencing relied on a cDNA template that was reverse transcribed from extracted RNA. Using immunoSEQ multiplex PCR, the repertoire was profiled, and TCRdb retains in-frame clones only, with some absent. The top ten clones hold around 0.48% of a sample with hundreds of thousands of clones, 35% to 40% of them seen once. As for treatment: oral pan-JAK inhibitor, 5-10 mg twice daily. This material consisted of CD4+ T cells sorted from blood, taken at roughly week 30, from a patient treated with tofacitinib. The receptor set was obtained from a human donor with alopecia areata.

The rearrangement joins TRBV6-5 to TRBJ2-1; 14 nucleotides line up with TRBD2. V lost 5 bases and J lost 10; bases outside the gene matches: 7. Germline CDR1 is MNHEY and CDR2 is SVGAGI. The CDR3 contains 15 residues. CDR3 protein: CASSHGTSGSKEQFF. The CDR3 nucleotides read TGTGCCAGCAGTCATGGGACTAGCGGGAGCAAAGAGCAGTTCTTC.

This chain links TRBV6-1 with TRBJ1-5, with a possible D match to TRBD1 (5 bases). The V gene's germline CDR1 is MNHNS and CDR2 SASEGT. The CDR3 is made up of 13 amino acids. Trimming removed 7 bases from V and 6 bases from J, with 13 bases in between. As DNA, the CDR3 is TGTGCCAGCAACCACGAAGGGGCTCAGCCCCAGCATTTT. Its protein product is CASNHEGAQPQHF.

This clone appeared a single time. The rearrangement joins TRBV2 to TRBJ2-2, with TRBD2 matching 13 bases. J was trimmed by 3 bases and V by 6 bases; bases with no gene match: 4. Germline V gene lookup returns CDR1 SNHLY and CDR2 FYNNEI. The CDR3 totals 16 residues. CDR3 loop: CASRVGLAGYTGELFF. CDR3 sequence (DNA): TGTGCCAGCAGGGTGGGACTAGCGGGATACACCGGGGAGCTGTTTTTT.

The CDR3 loop reads CAWSVNRHEQYF. CDR3 coding DNA: TGTGCCTGGAGTGTAAACCGGCACGAGCAGTACTTC. The chain employs TRBV30 and TRBJ2-7; D not certain. The V end lost 0 bases, the J end lost 5 bases, and 8 bases lay between the germline ends. Germline V CDR1 and CDR2: GTSNPN, SVGIG (reference sequence). The CDR3 covers 12 residues.

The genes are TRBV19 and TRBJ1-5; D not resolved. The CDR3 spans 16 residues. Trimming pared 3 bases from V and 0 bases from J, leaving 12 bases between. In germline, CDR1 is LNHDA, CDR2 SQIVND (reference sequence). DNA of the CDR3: TGTGCCAGTAGTATGACCCGGTCCCGTAGCAATCAGCCCCAGCATTTT. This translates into CASSMTRSRSNQPQHF.

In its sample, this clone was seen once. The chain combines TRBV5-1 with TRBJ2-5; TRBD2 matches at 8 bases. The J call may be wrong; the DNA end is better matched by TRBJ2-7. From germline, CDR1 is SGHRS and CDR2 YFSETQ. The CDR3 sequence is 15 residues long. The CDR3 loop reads CASSPTGTRLYEQYF. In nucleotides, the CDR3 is TGCGCCAGCAGCCCAACCGGGACTAGACTCTACGAGCAGTACTTC.

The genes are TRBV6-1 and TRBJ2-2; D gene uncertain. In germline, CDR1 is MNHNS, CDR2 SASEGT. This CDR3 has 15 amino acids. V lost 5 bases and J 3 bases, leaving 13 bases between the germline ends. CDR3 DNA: TGTGCCAGCAGTTCACGGGTCCAACACACCGGGGAGCTGTTTTTT. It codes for CASSSRVQHTGELFF.

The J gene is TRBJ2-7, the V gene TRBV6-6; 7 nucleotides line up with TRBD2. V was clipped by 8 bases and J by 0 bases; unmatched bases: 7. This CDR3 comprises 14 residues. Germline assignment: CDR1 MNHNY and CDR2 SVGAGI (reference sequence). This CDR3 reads CASRAGEGSYEQYF. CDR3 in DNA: TGTGCCAGCCGGGCGGGAGAAGGCTCCTACGAGCAGTACTTC.

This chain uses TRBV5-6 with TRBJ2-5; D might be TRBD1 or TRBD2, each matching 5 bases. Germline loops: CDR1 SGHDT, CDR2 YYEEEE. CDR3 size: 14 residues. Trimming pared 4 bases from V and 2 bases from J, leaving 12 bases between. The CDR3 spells CASSLWDGQETQYF. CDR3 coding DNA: TGTGCCAGCAGCCTGTGGGACGGACAAGAGACCCAGTACTTC.

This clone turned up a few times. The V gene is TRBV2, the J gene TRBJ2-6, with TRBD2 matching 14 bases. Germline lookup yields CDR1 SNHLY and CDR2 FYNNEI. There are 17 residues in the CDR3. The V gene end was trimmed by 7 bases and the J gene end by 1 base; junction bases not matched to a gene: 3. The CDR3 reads CASTGLAGASGANVLTF. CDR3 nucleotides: TGTGCCAGCACGGGACTAGCGGGGGCGTCTGGGGCCAACGTCCTGACTTTC.

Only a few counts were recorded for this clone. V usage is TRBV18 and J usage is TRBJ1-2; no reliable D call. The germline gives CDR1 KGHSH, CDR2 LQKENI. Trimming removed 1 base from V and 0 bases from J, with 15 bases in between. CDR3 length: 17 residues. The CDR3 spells CASSPLSLTGANYGYTF. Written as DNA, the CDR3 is TGTGCCAGCTCACCACTTTCCCTGACGGGAGCTAACTATGGCTACACCTTC.

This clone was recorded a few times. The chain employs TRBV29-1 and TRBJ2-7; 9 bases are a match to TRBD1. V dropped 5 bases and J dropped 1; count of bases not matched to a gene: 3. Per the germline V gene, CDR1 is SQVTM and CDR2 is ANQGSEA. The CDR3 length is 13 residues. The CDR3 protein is CSVKTGGSYEQYF. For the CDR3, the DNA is TGCAGCGTTAAGACAGGGGGATCCTACGAGCAGTACTTC.

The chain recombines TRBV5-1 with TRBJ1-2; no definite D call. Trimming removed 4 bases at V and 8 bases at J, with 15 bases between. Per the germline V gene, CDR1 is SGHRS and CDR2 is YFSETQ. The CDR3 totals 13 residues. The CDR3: CASSQLGVGGYTF. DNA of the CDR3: TGCGCCAGCAGCCAACTAGGAGTTGGGGGCTACACCTTC.

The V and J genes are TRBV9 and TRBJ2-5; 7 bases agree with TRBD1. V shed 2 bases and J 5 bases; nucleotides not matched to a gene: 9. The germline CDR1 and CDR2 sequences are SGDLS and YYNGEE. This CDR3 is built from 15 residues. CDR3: CASSVSQGRVETQYF. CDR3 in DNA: TGTGCCAGCAGCGTTTCACAGGGGCGGGTTGAGACCCAGTACTTC. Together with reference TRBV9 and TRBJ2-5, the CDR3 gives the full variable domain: DSGVTQTPKHLITATGQRVTLRCSPRSGDLSVYWYQQSLDQGLQFLIQYYNGEERAKGNILERFSAQQFPDLHSELNLSSLELGDSALYFCASSVSQGRVETQYFGPGTRLLVL.

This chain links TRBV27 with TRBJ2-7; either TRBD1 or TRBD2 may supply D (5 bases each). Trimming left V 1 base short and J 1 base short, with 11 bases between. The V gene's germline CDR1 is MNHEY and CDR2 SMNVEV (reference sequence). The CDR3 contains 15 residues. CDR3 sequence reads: CASSLFGGSSYEQYF. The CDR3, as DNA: TGTGCCAGCAGTTTATTTGGGGGTTCGTCCTACGAGCAGTACTTC.

The CDR3 loop is CAISVDSGANVLTF. The CDR3 DNA reads TGTGCCATCTCGGTCGACTCTGGGGCCAACGTCCTGACTTTC. The rearrangement joins TRBV6-5 to TRBJ2-6; D is unclear. The V gene's germline CDR1 is MNHEY and CDR2 SVGAGI. Trimming stripped 10 bases from V and 0 bases from J, with 10 bases between. The CDR3 contains 14 residues.

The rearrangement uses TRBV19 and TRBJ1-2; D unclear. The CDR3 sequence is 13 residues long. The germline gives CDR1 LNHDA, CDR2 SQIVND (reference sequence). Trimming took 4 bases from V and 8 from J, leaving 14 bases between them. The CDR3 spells CASSTTRSRGYTF. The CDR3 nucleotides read TGTGCCAGTAGTACGACCCGGTCGAGAGGCTACACCTTC.

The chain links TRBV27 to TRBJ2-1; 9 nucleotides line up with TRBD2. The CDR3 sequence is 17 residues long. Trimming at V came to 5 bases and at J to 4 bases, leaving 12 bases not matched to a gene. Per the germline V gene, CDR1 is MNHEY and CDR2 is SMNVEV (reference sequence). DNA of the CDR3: TGTGCCAGCAGTGCCAACCTAGCGGGAACGACTTACAATGAGCAGTTCTTC. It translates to CASSANLAGTTYNEQFF.

The CDR3 reads CASSRRNQPQHF. CDR3 nucleotide sequence: TGTGCCAGTAGTAGGAGGAATCAGCCCCAGCATTTT. The chain couples TRBV19 to TRBJ1-5; unclear D gene. CDR1 is LNHDA and CDR2 is SQIVND in the germline V gene (reference sequence). V gave up 4 bases and J gave up 4 bases, with 5 bases separating them. The length of the CDR3 is 12 residues.

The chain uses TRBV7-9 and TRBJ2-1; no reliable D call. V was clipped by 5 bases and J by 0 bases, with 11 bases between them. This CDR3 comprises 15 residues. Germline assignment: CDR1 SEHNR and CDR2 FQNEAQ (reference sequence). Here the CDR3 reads CASSPPGSSYNEQFF. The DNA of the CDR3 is TGTGCCAGCAGCCCACCCGGCAGCTCCTACAATGAGCAGTTCTTC.

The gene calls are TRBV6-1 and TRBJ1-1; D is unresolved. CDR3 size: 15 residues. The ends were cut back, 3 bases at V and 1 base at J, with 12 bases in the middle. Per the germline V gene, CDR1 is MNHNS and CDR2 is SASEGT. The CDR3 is CASSDRRLWNTEAFF. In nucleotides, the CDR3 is TGTGCCAGCAGTGACAGGAGACTCTGGAACACTGAAGCTTTCTTT.

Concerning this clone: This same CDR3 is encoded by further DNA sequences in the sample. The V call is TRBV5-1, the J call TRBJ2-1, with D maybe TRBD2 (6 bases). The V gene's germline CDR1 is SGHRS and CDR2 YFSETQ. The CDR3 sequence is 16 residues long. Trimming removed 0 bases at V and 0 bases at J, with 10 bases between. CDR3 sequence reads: CASSLVSGSSYNEQFF. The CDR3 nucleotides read TGCGCCAGCAGCTTGGTCTCCGGGAGCTCCTACAATGAGCAGTTCTTC.

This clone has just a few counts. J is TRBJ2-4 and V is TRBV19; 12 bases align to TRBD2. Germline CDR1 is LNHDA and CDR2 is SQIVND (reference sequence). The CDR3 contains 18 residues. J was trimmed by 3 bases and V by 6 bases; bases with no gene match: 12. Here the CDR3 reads CASRTSGSVGEGKNIQYF. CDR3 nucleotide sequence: TGTGCCAGTAGGACTAGCGGGAGTGTTGGGGAGGGCAAAAACATTCAGTACTTC.

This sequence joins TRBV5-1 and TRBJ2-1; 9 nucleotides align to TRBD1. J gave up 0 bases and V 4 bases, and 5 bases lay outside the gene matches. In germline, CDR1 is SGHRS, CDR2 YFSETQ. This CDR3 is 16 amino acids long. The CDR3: CASSRGTGSSYNEQFF. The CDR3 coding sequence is TGCGCCAGCAGCCGTGGGACAGGGAGCTCCTACAATGAGCAGTTCTTC.

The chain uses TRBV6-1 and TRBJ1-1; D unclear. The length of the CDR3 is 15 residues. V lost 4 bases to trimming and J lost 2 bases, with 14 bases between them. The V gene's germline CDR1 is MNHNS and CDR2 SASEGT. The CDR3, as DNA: TGTGCCAGCAGTGGTTCGTTGGGCCTCAACACTGAAGCTTTCTTT. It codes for CASSGSLGLNTEAFF.

CDR3 DNA sequence: TGTGCCAGCAGCCACAGTTACACAGGCTACGAGCAGTACTTC. Encoded protein: CASSHSYTGYEQYF. This rearrangement joins TRBV6-6 to TRBJ2-7; weak D call: TRBD1 (5 bases). Trimming took 6 bases from V and 3 from J, leaving 15 bases between them. Germline values: CDR1 MNHNY, CDR2 SVGAGI (reference sequence). The CDR3 has 14 amino acids.